The rows below give T cell receptor beta chains drawn from one sample of a study of blood T cell repertoires in COVID-19. TCRdb's copy holds only in-frame clones and misses some; the assay was immunoSEQ multiplex PCR. The table lists roughly 24,000 clones, more than 85% of them singletons, with approximately 2% in the top ten. Sequencing was performed on peripheral blood. These receptor sequences come from a human donor in a cohort sampled during active COVID-19. Each CDR3 is given with its conserved first and last residue. A D gene is named only where the DNA matches it firmly. Size is stated for part of the rows, as once, few or many counts, or as a class when the clone is expanded.

clone size: once
D gene: TRBD1
J gene: TRBJ2-3
V gene: TRBV25-1
CDR3 protein: CASSRQGYSDTQYF
CDR3 DNA: TGTGCCAGCAGTCGACAGGGGTATTCAGATACGCAGTATTTT

clone size: once
D gene: NA
J gene: TRBJ1-2
V gene: TRBV3-1/TRBV3-2
CDR3 protein: CASSLIGSVYGYTF
CDR3 DNA: TGTGCCAGCAGCCTGATCGGGTCCGTCTATGGCTACACCTTC

clone size: NA
D gene: TRBD2
J gene: TRBJ2-5
V gene: TRBV6-5
CDR3 protein: CASRRSAGFGETQYF
CDR3 DNA: TGTGCCAGCAGGCGGTCAGCGGGGTTCGGAGAGACCCAGTACTTC

clone size: NA
D gene: TRBD1
J gene: TRBJ2-6
V gene: TRBV6-2/TRBV6-3
CDR3 protein: CASSYQHRGLSGANVLTF
CDR3 DNA: TGTGCCAGCAGTTACCAGCACAGGGGTTTGTCTGGGGCCAACGTCCTGACTTTC

clone size: NA
D gene: NA
J gene: TRBJ2-3
V gene: TRBV5-1
CDR3 protein: CASSFLSTDTQYF
CDR3 DNA: TGCGCCAGCAGCTTTCTAAGCACAGATACGCAGTATTTT

clone size: NA
D gene: TRBD1
J gene: TRBJ1-1
V gene: TRBV6-1
CDR3 protein: CASSGWGTGGEPMNTEAFF
CDR3 DNA: TGTGCCAGCAGTGGCTGGGGGACAGGGGGTGAACCGATGAACACTGAAGCTTTCTTT

clone size: NA
D gene: NA
J gene: TRBJ2-1
V gene: TRBV11-1
CDR3 protein: CASSPTGRNEQFF
CDR3 DNA: TGTGCCAGCAGCCCGACAGGGAGGAATGAGCAGTTCTTC

clone size: NA
D gene: NA
J gene: TRBJ1-4
V gene: TRBV5-1
CDR3 protein: CASRWTATNEKLFF
CDR3 DNA: TGCGCCAGCAGGTGGACTGCAACTAATGAAAAACTGTTTTTT

clone size: NA
D gene: TRBD1
J gene: TRBJ2-7
V gene: TRBV19
CDR3 protein: CASSIPGQGVYEQYF
CDR3 DNA: TGTGCCAGTAGTATACCGGGACAGGGGGTCTACGAGCAGTACTTC

clone size: NA
D gene: NA
J gene: TRBJ1-2
V gene: TRBV6-5
CDR3 protein: CASREDSYGYTF
CDR3 DNA: TGTGCCAGCAGAGAGGACAGCTATGGCTACACCTTC

clone size: NA
D gene: TRBD1
J gene: TRBJ1-2
V gene: TRBV10-3
CDR3 protein: CAISEAGQGNYGYTF
CDR3 DNA: TGTGCCATCAGTGAGGCCGGACAGGGAAACTATGGCTACACCTTC

clone size: NA
D gene: TRBD1
J gene: TRBJ2-1
V gene: TRBV5-1
CDR3 protein: CASSLRQGVGGNEQFF
CDR3 DNA: TGCGCCAGCAGCCTACGACAGGGGGTAGGTGGAAATGAGCAGTTCTTC

clone size: NA
D gene: NA
J gene: TRBJ2-1
V gene: TRBV29-1
CDR3 protein: CSVGVGGFNNEQFF
CDR3 DNA: TGCAGCGTTGGGGTTGGCGGGTTCAACAATGAGCAGTTCTTC

clone size: NA
D gene: TRBD1
J gene: TRBJ1-2
V gene: TRBV4-1
CDR3 protein: CASSPPPGQAVNYGYTF
CDR3 DNA: TGCGCCAGCAGCCCCCCACCGGGACAGGCCGTTAACTATGGCTACACCTTC

clone size: NA
D gene: NA
J gene: TRBJ1-4
V gene: TRBV28
CDR3 protein: CASAGGANEKLFF
CDR3 DNA: TGTGCCAGCGCCGGCGGGGCTAATGAAAAACTGTTTTTT

clone size: once
D gene: NA
J gene: TRBJ2-7
V gene: TRBV7-2
CDR3 protein: CASSLIGTWYEQYF
CDR3 DNA: TGTGCCAGCAGCCTAATCGGGACTTGGTACGAGCAGTACTTC

clone size: NA
D gene: TRBD2
J gene: TRBJ2-3
V gene: TRBV2
CDR3 protein: CASKLAGGPIDTQYF
CDR3 DNA: TGTGCCAGCAAGCTAGCGGGAGGGCCTATAGATACGCAGTATTTT

clone size: NA
D gene: NA
J gene: TRBJ2-4
V gene: TRBV27
CDR3 protein: CASSLDRWAKNIQYF
CDR3 DNA: TGTGCCAGCAGTTTAGATCGGTGGGCCAAAAACATTCAGTACTTC

clone size: once
D gene: NA
J gene: TRBJ2-3
V gene: TRBV27
CDR3 protein: CASSLGGHLSTDTQYF
CDR3 DNA: TGTGCCAGCAGTTTAGGGGGACACCTAAGCACAGATACGCAGTATTTT

clone size: NA
D gene: NA
J gene: TRBJ2-7
V gene: TRBV4-2
CDR3 protein: CASSQDLTRTPSSYEQYF
CDR3 DNA: TGTGCCAGCAGCCAAGATCTAACGCGGACACCGAGCTCCTACGAGCAGTACTTC

clone size: few
D gene: TRBD2
J gene: TRBJ2-1
V gene: TRBV3-1/TRBV3-2
CDR3 protein: CASSSTSGRAYEQFF
CDR3 DNA: TGTGCCAGCAGCTCCACTAGCGGGAGGGCCTATGAGCAGTTCTTC

clone size: NA
D gene: NA
J gene: TRBJ1-1
V gene: TRBV7-9
CDR3 protein: CASSTERGTEAFF
CDR3 DNA: TGTGCCAGCTCTACGGAGCGGGGCACTGAAGCTTTCTTT

clone size: NA
D gene: NA
J gene: TRBJ1-5
V gene: TRBV5-4
CDR3 protein: CASSLVRGGSNQPQHF
CDR3 DNA: TGTGCCAGCAGCTTGGTTAGGGGGGGAAGCAATCAGCCCCAGCATTTT

clone size: once
D gene: TRBD2
J gene: TRBJ2-7
V gene: TRBV10-1
CDR3 protein: CASSAGGVYEQYF
CDR3 DNA: TGCGCCAGCAGCGCCGGGGGGGTCTACGAGCAGTACTTC

clone size: NA
D gene: TRBD2
J gene: TRBJ2-1
V gene: TRBV15
CDR3 protein: CATSSTGLAGGPVDEQFF
CDR3 DNA: TGTGCCACCAGCAGCACAGGACTAGCGGGGGGGCCAGTGGATGAGCAGTTCTTC

clone size: few
D gene: TRBD1
J gene: TRBJ1-5
V gene: TRBV4-2
CDR3 protein: CASSQDGGTGSQPQHF
CDR3 DNA: TGTGCCAGCAGCCAAGACGGGGGGACAGGGAGTCAGCCCCAGCATTTT

clone size: NA
D gene: TRBD1
J gene: TRBJ1-1
V gene: TRBV9
CDR3 protein: CASSPGQGWTEAFF
CDR3 DNA: TGTGCCAGCAGCCCCGGACAGGGGTGGACTGAAGCTTTCTTT

clone size: NA
D gene: NA
J gene: TRBJ1-1
V gene: TRBV12-3/TRBV12-4
CDR3 protein: CASSWTENTEAFF
CDR3 DNA: TGTGCCAGCAGTTGGACAGAGAACACTGAAGCTTTCTTT

clone size: NA
D gene: NA
J gene: TRBJ1-3
V gene: TRBV5-4
CDR3 protein: CASSLDRSQHTIYF
CDR3 DNA: TGTGCCAGCAGCTTGGACAGGAGTCAACACACCATATATTTT

clone size: NA
D gene: TRBD1
J gene: TRBJ2-1
V gene: TRBV29-1
CDR3 protein: CSAGTGVWDNEQFF
CDR3 DNA: TGCAGCGCCGGGACAGGGGTGTGGGACAATGAGCAGTTCTTC

clone size: NA
D gene: NA
J gene: TRBJ2-7
V gene: TRBV7-9
CDR3 protein: CASSTHGGSYEQYF
CDR3 DNA: TGTGCCAGCTCCACCCACGGCGGGTCCTACGAGCAGTACTTC

clone size: once
D gene: NA
J gene: TRBJ2-3
V gene: TRBV7-2
CDR3 protein: CASAGDSGTDTQYF
CDR3 DNA: TGTGCCAGCGCTGGGGACTCTGGCACAGATACGCAGTATTTT

clone size: NA
D gene: NA
J gene: TRBJ2-7
V gene: TRBV28
CDR3 protein: CASIHSRGPYEQYF
CDR3 DNA: TGTGCCAGCATCCATTCCAGGGGTCCCTACGAGCAGTACTTC

clone size: few
D gene: NA
J gene: TRBJ2-1
V gene: TRBV6-2/TRBV6-3
CDR3 protein: CASSYPPGGSYNEQFF
CDR3 DNA: TGTGCCAGCAGTTACCCCCCCGGTGGCTCCTACAATGAGCAGTTCTTC

clone size: NA
D gene: TRBD1
J gene: TRBJ2-7
V gene: TRBV11-2
CDR3 protein: CASSSDRALAYEQYF
CDR3 DNA: TGTGCCAGCAGCAGTGACAGGGCGCTGGCCTACGAGCAGTACTTC

clone size: NA
D gene: TRBD1
J gene: TRBJ2-2
V gene: TRBV29-1
CDR3 protein: CSVGDREGELFF
CDR3 DNA: TGCAGCGTGGGGGACAGGGAAGGGGAGCTGTTTTTT

clone size: NA
D gene: TRBD2
J gene: TRBJ2-1
V gene: TRBV3-1/TRBV3-2
CDR3 protein: CASVLAGGTNEQFF
CDR3 DNA: TGTGCCAGTGTACTAGCGGGAGGAACCAATGAGCAGTTCTTC

clone size: NA
D gene: TRBD1
J gene: TRBJ2-7
V gene: TRBV30
CDR3 protein: CASTGVEYRKQYF
CDR3 DNA: TGTGCCTCGACAGGGGTGGAATATCGTAAGCAGTACTTC

clone size: once
D gene: TRBD2
J gene: TRBJ2-1
V gene: TRBV4-1
CDR3 protein: CASSQGLALSSYNEQFF
CDR3 DNA: TGCGCCAGCAGCCAAGGACTAGCGCTCAGCTCCTACAATGAGCAGTTCTTC

clone size: NA
D gene: NA
J gene: TRBJ1-1
V gene: TRBV4-3
CDR3 protein: CASSRSPNTEAFF
CDR3 DNA: TGCGCCAGCAGCCGGAGCCCCAACACTGAAGCTTTCTTT

clone size: NA
D gene: TRBD1
J gene: TRBJ2-7
V gene: TRBV7-8
CDR3 protein: CASSSQARTGSFYEQYF
CDR3 DNA: TGTGCCAGCAGCTCCCAAGCCCGGACAGGGTCTTTCTACGAGCAGTACTTC

clone size: once
D gene: TRBD1
J gene: TRBJ2-1
V gene: TRBV5-4
CDR3 protein: CASSDREVGAKQFF
CDR3 DNA: TGTGCCAGCAGCGACAGGGAAGTCGGGGCGAAGCAGTTCTTC

clone size: few
D gene: NA
J gene: TRBJ2-7
V gene: TRBV28
CDR3 protein: CASSLLKSNYEQYF
CDR3 DNA: TGTGCCAGCAGTTTACTAAAGTCCAACTACGAGCAGTACTTC

clone size: NA
D gene: NA
J gene: TRBJ1-1
V gene: TRBV27
CDR3 protein: CASRLGGTSKAFF
CDR3 DNA: TGTGCCAGCAGGCTCGGGGGGACATCCAAAGCTTTCTTT

clone size: once
D gene: TRBD2
J gene: TRBJ2-3
V gene: TRBV24-1
CDR3 protein: CATSDLGGLAGGTDTQYF
CDR3 DNA: TGTGCCACCAGTGATTTGGGGGGACTAGCGGGAGGCACAGATACGCAGTATTTT

clone size: NA
D gene: TRBD1
J gene: TRBJ2-7
V gene: TRBV6-4
CDR3 protein: CASSDRSGGHEQYF
CDR3 DNA: TGTGCCAGCAGTGATCGATCAGGGGGCCACGAGCAGTACTTC